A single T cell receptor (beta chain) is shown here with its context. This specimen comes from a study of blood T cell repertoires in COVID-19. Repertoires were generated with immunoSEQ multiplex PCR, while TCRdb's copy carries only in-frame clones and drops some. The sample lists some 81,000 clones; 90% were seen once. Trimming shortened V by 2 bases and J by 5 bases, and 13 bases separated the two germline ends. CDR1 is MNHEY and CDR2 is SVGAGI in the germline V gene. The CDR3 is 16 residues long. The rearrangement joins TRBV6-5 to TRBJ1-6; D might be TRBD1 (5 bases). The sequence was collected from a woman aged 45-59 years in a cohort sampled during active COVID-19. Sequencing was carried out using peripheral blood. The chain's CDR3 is CASSYSGADNNSPLHF. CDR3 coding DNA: TGTGCCAGCAGTTACAGCGGGGCAGACAATAATTCACCCCTCCACTTT.